One sample yielded the 32 T cell receptor beta chains listed below, sequenced in a study of long-term antiretroviral therapy in people with HIV. Survey level was the resolution at which the v3.0 immunoSEQ assay ran. Produced via immunoSEQ multiplex PCR; TCRdb's table is partial and in-frame only. The table lists about 20,000 clones, 78% of them singletons. Sequenced material: unsorted PBMCs, taken 0.3 years after starting antiretroviral therapy. The receptor source for this set is a woman aged 45 to 65 with HIV.

This chain joins TRBV20-1 and TRBJ1-1; D not certain. CDR1 is DFQATT and CDR2 is SNEGSKA in the germline V gene (reference sequence). The CDR3 runs to 11 residues. Trimming took 7 bases from V and 5 from J, leaving 11 bases between them. CDR3: CSDIEGTEAFF. CDR3 bases: TGCAGTGATATCGAGGGAACTGAAGCTTTCTTT.

The chain joins TRBV5-1 to TRBJ1-1; no firm D call. Trimming took 0 bases from V and 0 from J, leaving 3 bases between them. CDR1 is SGHRS, CDR2 YFSETQ, per germline. The CDR3 consists of 13 residues. The CDR3 spells CASSLGMNTEAFF. CDR3 DNA: TGCGCCAGCAGCTTGGGTATGAACACTGAAGCTTTCTTT.

The chain uses TRBV30 and TRBJ1-4; D might be TRBD1 (6 bases). From germline, CDR1 is GTSNPN and CDR2 SVGIG (reference sequence). V dropped 2 bases and J dropped 13 bases, with 14 bases sitting between them. This CDR3 spans 12 amino acids. CDR3: CAWSLKQGRLFF. The CDR3 region has the DNA TGTGCCTGGAGTTTAAAACAGGGAAGACTGTTTTTT.

The genes are TRBV30 and TRBJ1-3; D is ambiguous. This CDR3 is 11 amino acids long. Germline CDR1 GTSNPN, CDR2 SVGIG (reference sequence). The CDR3 reads CAIGLGNTIYF. The CDR3 nucleotides are TGTGCAATCGGGCTCGGAAACACCATATATTTT.

The V and J genes are TRBV5-1 and TRBJ2-5; D is possibly TRBD1 (6 bases). The germline CDR1 and CDR2 sequences are SGHRS and YFSETQ. V lost 3 bases and J lost 2, with 14 bases in between. There are 15 residues in the CDR3. Here the CDR3 reads CASSSTGQKQETQYF. CDR3 DNA: TGCGCCAGCAGCTCGACCGGACAGAAACAAGAGACCCAGTACTTC. Filled out from reference TRBV5-1 and TRBJ2-5, the complete variable domain reads KAGVTQTPRYLIKTRGQQVTLSCSPISGHRSVSWYQQTPGQGLQFLFEYFSETQRNKGNFPGRFSGRQFSNSRSEMNVSTLELGDSALYLCASSSTGQKQETQYFGPGTRLLVL.

The chain carries TRBV2 and TRBJ1-5, with a weak D call TRBD1 (5 bases). The CDR3 runs to 16 residues. Germline CDR1 and CDR2: SNHLY and FYNNEI. V was pared by 3 bases and J by 1 base, with 13 bases between. The CDR3 protein is CASSDQGWGSNQPQHF. Written as DNA, the CDR3 is TGTGCCAGCAGTGATCAGGGTTGGGGGAGCAATCAGCCCCAGCATTTT.

A few counts support this clone. This CDR3 is CASSLGPDSANTGELFF. CDR3 DNA: TGCGCCAGCAGCTTGGGTCCCGACAGCGCGAACACCGGGGAGCTGTTTTTT. The chain carries TRBV5-1 and TRBJ2-2, with TRBD1 as a possible D gene (5 bases). This CDR3 is 17 amino acids long. Germline CDR1 is SGHRS and CDR2 is YFSETQ. The V gene lost 0 bases and the J gene lost 0 bases, with 12 bases spanning the gap.

This sequence joins TRBV7-9 and TRBJ1-1, with D unclear. This CDR3 has 14 residues. V dropped 1 base and J dropped 5 bases, with 11 bases sitting between them. From germline, CDR1 is SEHNR and CDR2 FQNEAQ (reference sequence). The CDR3 DNA reads TGTGCCAGCAGCTTAGTGCTCCCTTTGACTGAAGCTTTCTTT. Translating gives CASSLVLPLTEAFF.

This chain connects TRBV19 to TRBJ1-1; tentative D call: TRBD1 (5 bases). CDR1 and CDR2 from the germline V gene are LNHDA and SQIVND (reference sequence). The V gene lost 9 bases and the J gene lost 3 bases, with 14 bases spanning the gap. The CDR3 loop spans 13 amino acids. CDR3 nucleotides: TGTGCCAGCAGCAGGCTGGGGGACACTGAAGCTTTCTTT. Residues: CASSRLGDTEAFF.

V usage is TRBV5-4 and J usage is TRBJ2-2; D not resolved. The CDR3 spans 15 residues. Germline CDR1 and CDR2: SGHNT and YYREEE (reference sequence). V lost 0 bases to trimming and J lost 2 bases, with 8 bases between them. The CDR3 here is CASSLAAENTGELFF. CDR3 bases: TGTGCCAGCAGCTTGGCGGCGGAAAACACCGGGGAGCTGTTTTTT.

The chain employs TRBV4-2 and TRBJ2-2; 11 nucleotides agree with TRBD2. Losses at the gene ends were 3 bases for V and 3 bases for J; bases not matched to a gene: 3. Germline CDR1 LGHNA, CDR2 YNFKEQ. The CDR3 length is 16 residues. CDR3 sequence (DNA): TGTGCCAGCAGCCAGTATAGCGGGGGGGACACCGGGGAGCTGTTTTTT. This sequence encodes CASSQYSGGDTGELFF.

This sequence joins TRBV2 and TRBJ1-4, with 8 bases lining up with TRBD1. Germline V gene sequence: CDR1 SNHLY, CDR2 FYNNEI. This CDR3 has 15 amino acids. The V and J ends lost 8 bases and 8 bases, in that order; junction bases with no gene match: 13. The CDR3 region is CASHKGQGALEKLFF. The CDR3 DNA reads as TGTGCCAGCCATAAGGGGCAGGGGGCCCTAGAAAAACTGTTTTTT.

V and J are TRBV7-9 and TRBJ2-7, with 7 bases lining up with TRBD1. Trimming at V came to 5 bases and at J to 2 bases, leaving 9 bases not matched to a gene. CDR3 length: 15 amino acids. The V gene's germline CDR1 is SEHNR and CDR2 FQNEAQ (reference sequence). The CDR3 is CASSRTQGLAYEQYF. The CDR3 bases are TGTGCCAGCAGCCGAACACAGGGGCTGGCCTACGAGCAGTACTTC.

Comment on this clone: Additional DNA sequences in this sample encode the identical CDR3. This sequence joins TRBV5-1 and TRBJ2-1; TRBD1 might be the D (6 bases). Trimming stripped 1 base from V and 2 bases from J, with 7 bases between. This CDR3 has 14 residues. CDR1 is SGHRS, CDR2 YFSETQ, per germline. The CDR3, as DNA: TGCGCCAGCAGCTTGACAGGGACCTACAATGAGCAGTTCTTC. This gives the protein CASSLTGTYNEQFF.

The chain is built from TRBV6-1 and TRBJ2-1; 13 bases are a match to TRBD2. V lost 6 bases and J lost 12; bases outside the gene matches: 8. Germline V gene lookup returns CDR1 MNHNS and CDR2 SASEGT. CDR3 length: 14 amino acids. CDR3 amino acids: CASRGTSGDPGQFF. The CDR3 DNA sequence: TGTGCCAGCAGGGGGACTAGCGGGGATCCGGGGCAGTTCTTC.

The chain has TRBV7-6 and TRBJ2-2; D gene ambiguous. The V gene's germline CDR1 is SGHVS and CDR2 FNYEAQ. The CDR3 runs 12 residues. V dropped 1 base and J dropped 6 bases, with 3 bases sitting between them. The chain's CDR3 is CASSLVSGELFF. DNA of the CDR3: TGTGCCAGCAGCTTAGTTTCCGGGGAGCTGTTTTTT.

V usage is TRBV28 and J usage is TRBJ2-7; weak D call: TRBD1 (5 bases). The CDR3 loop spans 12 amino acids. CDR1 and CDR2 (germline): MDHEN, SYDVKM. V was pared by 8 bases and J by 0 bases, with 8 bases between. Written as DNA, the CDR3 is TGTGCCAGCCGTCAGGGCTCCTACGAGCAGTACTTC. As protein: CASRQGSYEQYF.

This rearrangement joins TRBV5-5 to TRBJ1-1; 10 nucleotides match TRBD1. The V gene end was trimmed by 5 bases and the J gene end by 6 bases; junction bases not matched to a gene: 7. Germline assignment: CDR1 SGHKS and CDR2 YYEKEE (reference sequence). This CDR3 has 14 residues. The CDR3 here is CASRPGQGISEAFF. CDR3 sequence (DNA): TGTGCCAGCAGGCCGGGACAGGGGATCTCTGAAGCTTTCTTT.

CDR3 sequence reads: CASSLEGRGGTDTQYF. The CDR3 nucleotides read TGCGCCAGCAGCTTGGAGGGGCGGGGGGGCACAGATACGCAGTATTTT. The chain has TRBV5-1 and TRBJ2-3; 8 positions agree with TRBD2. The CDR3 totals 16 residues. Germline V lookup: CDR1 SGHRS, CDR2 YFSETQ. V trimming: 0 bases; J trimming: 1 base; junction bases outside the gene matches: 4. The full variable domain, rest sourced from reference TRBV5-1 and TRBJ2-3, is KAGVTQTPRYLIKTRGQQVTLSCSPISGHRSVSWYQQTPGQGLQFLFEYFSETQRNKGNFPGRFSGRQFSNSRSEMNVSTLELGDSALYLCASSLEGRGGTDTQYFGPGTRLTVL.

This sequence joins TRBV5-5 and TRBJ1-3; 10 bases align to TRBD1. With V trimmed by 4 bases and J by 7 bases, 11 bases remained unmatched. This CDR3 region has 16 residues. Germline CDR1 and CDR2: SGHKS and YYEKEE (reference sequence). CDR3 DNA sequence: TGTGCCAGCAGCCCTCGCAGGGGACAGGGGTCCAACACCATATATTTT. Translating it yields CASSPRRGQGSNTIYF. Together with reference TRBV5-5 and TRBJ1-3, the CDR3 gives the full variable domain: DAGVTQSPTHLIKTRGQQVTLRCSPISGHKSVSWYQQVLGQGPQFIFQYYEKEERGRGNFPDRFSARQFPNYSSELNVNALLLGDSALYLCASSPRRGQGSNTIYFGEGSWLTVV.

The gene calls are TRBV27 and TRBJ2-3; possible D gene TRBD2, 6 bases. This CDR3 spans 16 amino acids. V lost 8 bases to trimming and J lost 4 bases, with 22 bases between them. Germline V lookup: CDR1 MNHEY, CDR2 SMNVEV (reference sequence). CDR3 bases: TGTGCCAGCGCCCTTAGTCGGGAGCTCAACTCAGATACGCAGTATTTT. This translates into CASALSRELNSDTQYF.

The CDR3 protein is CASSLGSSYNEQFF. The CDR3 nucleotides are TGTGCCAGCAGCTTAGGTAGCTCCTACAATGAGCAGTTCTTC. This rearrangement joins TRBV11-2 to TRBJ2-1; D ambiguous. With 1 base removed from V and 0 bases from J, the gap between germline ends came to 4 bases. The CDR3 totals 14 residues. Germline CDR1 is SGHAT and CDR2 is FQNNGV.

This clone was observed once. The rearrangement joins TRBV27 to TRBJ2-7, with 8 bases matching TRBD1. Per germline, CDR1 MNHEY and CDR2 SMNVEV (reference sequence). Trimming took 6 bases from V and 7 from J; bases not matched to a gene: 11. This CDR3 comprises 14 residues. The CDR3 loop reads CASSLNQGAREQYF. The CDR3 DNA follows: TGTGCCAGCAGCTTAAACCAGGGGGCGAGGGAGCAGTACTTC.

The V call is TRBV21-1, the J call TRBJ2-7. TRBV21-1 constitutes a pseudogene. CDR3 length: 16 amino acids. DNA of the CDR3: TGTGCCAGCAGCAAATTAAGACGGCAAGACCCCTACGAGCAGTACGTC. Its protein is CASSKLRRQDPYEQYV.

The rearrangement links TRBV6-1 to TRBJ1-3; the D gene is possibly TRBD1 (6 bases). V was trimmed by 9 bases and J by 4 bases, leaving 19 bases between them. Germline V gene data show CDR1 as MNHNS and CDR2 as SASEGT. The CDR3 extends over 15 amino acids. The CDR3 is CASPLDRGAGNTIYF. DNA for the CDR3: TGTGCCAGTCCCCTGGACCGGGGGGCGGGAAACACCATATATTTT.

J is TRBJ1-4 and V is TRBV6-1; possible D gene TRBD1, 5 bases. The CDR3 has 15 residues. The V end was cut by 3 bases, the J end by 5 bases, with 13 bases between. Germline V gives CDR1 MNHNS, CDR2 SASEGT. CDR3 sequence: CASSDPGTLNEKLFF. CDR3 nucleotides: TGTGCCAGCAGTGACCCCGGGACCCTGAATGAAAAACTGTTTTTT.

The rearrangement joins TRBV14 to TRBJ2-3, with 12 bases identical to TRBD2. Losses at the gene ends were 0 bases for V and 1 base for J; bases not matched to a gene: 5. The CDR3 is 18 residues long. Per germline, CDR1 SGHDN and CDR2 FVKESK. The CDR3 sequence: CASSQDGLAGRRTDTQYF. Here the CDR3 DNA reads TGTGCCAGCAGCCAAGATGGACTAGCGGGGCGCCGCACAGATACGCAGTATTTT.

The chain uses TRBV5-4 and TRBJ2-3, with TRBD2 matching over 7 bases. The CDR3 contains 13 residues. The germline gives CDR1 SGHNT, CDR2 YYREEE (reference sequence). Trimming took 1 base from V and 4 from J; bases not matched to a gene: 0. Here the CDR3 reads CASSLSGADTQYF. Here the CDR3 DNA reads TGTGCCAGCAGCTTGAGCGGGGCAGATACGCAGTATTTT.

The chain has TRBV6-5 and TRBJ2-7; the match to TRBD2 covers 8 bases. The CDR3 runs 15 residues. V lost 4 bases, J lost 1 base, and 6 bases stayed unmatched. CDR1 is MNHEY, CDR2 SVGAGI, per germline. The DNA of the CDR3 is TGTGCCAGCAGTTGGGACCAGCGGGGGTCCTACGAGCAGTACTTC. It translates to CASSWDQRGSYEQYF.

The chain carries TRBV11-3 and TRBJ2-5, with unresolved D. There are 14 residues in the CDR3. With 3 bases removed from V and 1 base from J, the gap between germline ends came to 9 bases. The germline V gene encodes CDR1 SGHNT and CDR2 YENEEA. CDR3 loop: CASSLTGVQETQYF. DNA of the CDR3: TGTGCCAGCAGCTTGACCGGCGTCCAAGAGACCCAGTACTTC.

The chain uses TRBV7-9 and TRBJ2-2, with 7 bases aligning to TRBD2. There are 15 residues in the CDR3. The trim removed 0 bases at V and 4 bases at J, leaving 2 bases unmatched. CDR1 is SEHNR, CDR2 FQNEAQ, per germline (reference sequence). CDR3 coding DNA: TGTGCCAGCAGCTTAGCGAGCGGGGTCACCGGGGAGCTGTTTTTT. As protein: CASSLASGVTGELFF.

V gene TRBV18 combines with J gene TRBJ1-4; D is unclear. V lost 2 bases and J 1 base, leaving 23 bases between the germline ends. CDR1 is KGHSH, CDR2 LQKENI, per germline. The CDR3 is made up of 20 amino acids. CDR3 amino acids: CASSPNGHGTLGVTNEKLFF. The CDR3 region has the DNA TGTGCCAGCTCACCAAATGGGCATGGAACACTTGGCGTAACTAATGAAAAACTGTTTTTT.